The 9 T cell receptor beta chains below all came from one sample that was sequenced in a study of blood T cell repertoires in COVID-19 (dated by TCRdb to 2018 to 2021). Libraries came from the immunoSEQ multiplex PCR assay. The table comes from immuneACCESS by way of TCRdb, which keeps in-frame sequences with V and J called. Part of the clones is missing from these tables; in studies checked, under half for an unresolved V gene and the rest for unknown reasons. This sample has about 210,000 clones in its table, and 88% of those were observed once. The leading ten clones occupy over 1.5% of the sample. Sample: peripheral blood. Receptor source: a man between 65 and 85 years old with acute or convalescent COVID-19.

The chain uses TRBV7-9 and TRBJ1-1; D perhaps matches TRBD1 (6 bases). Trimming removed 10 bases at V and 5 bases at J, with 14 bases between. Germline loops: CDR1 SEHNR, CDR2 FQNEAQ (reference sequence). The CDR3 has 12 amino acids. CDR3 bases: TGTGCCACCCTTTCAGGGGCAACTGAAGCTTTCTTT. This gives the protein CATLSGATEAFF.

CDR3 nucleotide sequence: TGTGCCAGCAGTTTGCCCCTCTCTAGGACAGGGGGCGCCTTAGGGAAGTCACCCCTCCACTTT. Translated, it gives CASSLPLSRTGGALGKSPLHF. The gene calls are TRBV28 and TRBJ1-6; 11 bases map to TRBD1. CDR1 MDHEN and CDR2 SYDVKM come from the germline V gene. After removal of 3 bases from V and 10 bases from J, the junction contained 23 bases not matched to a gene. The CDR3 loop spans 21 amino acids.

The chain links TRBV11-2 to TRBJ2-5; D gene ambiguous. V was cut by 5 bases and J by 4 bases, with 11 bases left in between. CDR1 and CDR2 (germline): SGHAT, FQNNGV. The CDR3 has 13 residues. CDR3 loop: CASSVRRRETQYF. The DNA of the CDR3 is TGTGCCAGCAGCGTGAGAAGAAGAGAGACCCAGTACTTC.

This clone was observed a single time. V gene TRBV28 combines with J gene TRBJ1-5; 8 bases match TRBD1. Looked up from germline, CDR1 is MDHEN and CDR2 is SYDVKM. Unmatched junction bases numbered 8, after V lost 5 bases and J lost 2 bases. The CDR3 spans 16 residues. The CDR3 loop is CASSPRTGSGNQPQHF. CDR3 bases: TGTGCCAGCAGTCCCCGGACAGGGAGTGGCAATCAGCCCCAGCATTTT. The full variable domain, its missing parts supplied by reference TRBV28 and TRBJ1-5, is DVKVTQSSRYLVKRTGEKVFLECVQDMDHENMFWYRQDPGLGLRLIYFSYDVKMKEKGDIPEGYSVSREKKERFSLILESASTNQTSMYLCASSPRTGSGNQPQHFGDGTRLSIL.

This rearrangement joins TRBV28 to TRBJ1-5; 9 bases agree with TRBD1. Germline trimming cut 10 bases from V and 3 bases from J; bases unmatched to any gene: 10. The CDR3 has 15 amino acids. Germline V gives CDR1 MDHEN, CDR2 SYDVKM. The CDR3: CATSPGTGNNQPQHF. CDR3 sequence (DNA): TGTGCCACATCGCCCGGGACAGGGAACAATCAGCCCCAGCATTTT.

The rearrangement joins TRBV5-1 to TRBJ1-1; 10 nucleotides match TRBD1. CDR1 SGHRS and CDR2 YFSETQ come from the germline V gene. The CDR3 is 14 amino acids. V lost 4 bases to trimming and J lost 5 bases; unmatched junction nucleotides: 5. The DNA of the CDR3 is TGCGCCAGCAGCAATGGACAGGGGGAAACTGAAGCTTTCTTT. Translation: CASSNGQGETEAFF. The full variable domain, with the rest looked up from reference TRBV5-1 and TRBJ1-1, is KAGVTQTPRYLIKTRGQQVTLSCSPISGHRSVSWYQQTPGQGLQFLFEYFSETQRNKGNFPGRFSGRQFSNSRSEMNVSTLELGDSALYLCASSNGQGETEAFFGQGTRLTVV.

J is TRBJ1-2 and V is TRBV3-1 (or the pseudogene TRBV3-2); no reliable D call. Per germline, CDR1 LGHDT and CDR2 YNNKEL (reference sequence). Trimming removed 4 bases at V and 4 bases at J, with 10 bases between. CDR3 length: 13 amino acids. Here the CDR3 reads CASSLNQVYGYTF. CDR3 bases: TGTGCCAGCAGCCTAAACCAGGTCTATGGCTACACCTTC.

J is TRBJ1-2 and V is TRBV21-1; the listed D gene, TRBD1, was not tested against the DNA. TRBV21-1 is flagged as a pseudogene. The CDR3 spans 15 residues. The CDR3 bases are TGTGCCAGCAGCAAAGGGGGGAGAGACAGGCATGGCTACACCTTC. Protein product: CASSKGGRDRHGYTF.

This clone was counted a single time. The CDR3 bases are TGTGCCATCAAACTAGCGGGAGGGCCCCCGTACGAGCAGTACTTC. Amino acid sequence: CAIKLAGGPPYEQYF. This chain joins TRBV10-3 and TRBJ2-7, with 13 bases identical to TRBD2. CDR3 length: 15 amino acids. Germline CDR1 is ENHRY and CDR2 is SYGVKD. J gave up 4 bases and V 7 bases, and 7 bases lay outside the gene matches.